The 7 T cell receptor beta chains given below trace back to one sample, sequenced in a study of cytomegalovirus exposure and HLA in healthy donors. Primers for the PCR totalled 60 Vbeta and 13 Jbeta. Some clones are missing from TCRdb's copy, which holds only in-frame ones; the method was immunoSEQ multiplex PCR. The sample has about 100,000 clones, about 75% seen once. The sequenced sample consisted of PBMCs. Source of these receptors: a man aged 45-60 years in good health and CMV-seronegative.

This chain links TRBV5-1 with TRBJ2-3; TRBD2 agrees at 7 bases. Germline CDR1 SGHRS, CDR2 YFSETQ. V shed 2 bases and J 2 bases; nucleotides not matched to a gene: 8. The CDR3 extends over 16 amino acids. For the CDR3, the DNA is TGCGCCAGCAGCTTCGGGGGAGGGCCAGACACAGATACGCAGTATTTT. Translated, it gives CASSFGGGPDTDTQYF.

This clone was counted between two and nine times. J is TRBJ2-7 and V is TRBV28, with 11 bases identical to TRBD1. Germline CDR1 and CDR2: MDHEN and SYDVKM. V shed 4 bases and J 5 bases; nucleotides not matched to a gene: 10. This CDR3 comprises 16 residues. The CDR3 DNA reads as TGTGCCAGCAGTTCCCCAGGACAGGGGGCTTTAGACGAGCAGTACTTC. This encodes CASSSPGQGALDEQYF. Variable domain in full (rest from reference TRBV28 and TRBJ2-7): DVKVTQSSRYLVKRTGEKVFLECVQDMDHENMFWYRQDPGLGLRLIYFSYDVKMKEKGDIPEGYSVSREKKERFSLILESASTNQTSMYLCASSSPGQGALDEQYFGPGTRLTVT.

CDR3 sequence (DNA): TGTGCCAGCAGCCTAGCGGGGGACCCAGACCAAGAGACCCAGTACTTC. It encodes CASSLAGDPDQETQYF. This sequence joins TRBV4-2 and TRBJ2-5, with 9 bases aligning to TRBD2. CDR3 size: 16 residues. V shed 4 bases, J shed 0 bases, and the junction held 6 bases outside the gene matches. In germline, CDR1 is LGHNA, CDR2 YNFKEQ.

This clone was found once. The rearrangement uses TRBV5-1 and TRBJ1-4; 8 positions match TRBD1. Germline V gene data show CDR1 as SGHRS and CDR2 as YFSETQ. This CDR3 region has 15 residues. Unmatched junction bases numbered 9, after V lost 4 bases and J lost 7 bases. Here the CDR3 DNA reads TGCGCCAGCAGCCCCATCGGACAGGGAAGTGAAAAACTGTTTTTT. As protein: CASSPIGQGSEKLFF.

The rearrangement joins TRBV7-4 to TRBJ1-3, with 9 bases aligning to TRBD1. The J segment lost 4 bases and the V segment lost 6 bases, leaving 16 bases of the junction unmatched. Germline CDR1 SGHVT, CDR2 SQSDAQ. CDR3 size: 18 residues. CDR3 region: CASSPVRDRVPGGNTIYF. In DNA form, the CDR3 reads TGTGCCAGCAGTCCGGTGCGGGACAGGGTTCCGGGAGGAAACACCATATATTTT.

In its sample, this clone was seen a few times. The chain has TRBV9 and TRBJ1-1; D is ambiguous. V dropped 0 bases and J dropped 4 bases, with 10 bases sitting between them. The CDR3 length is 14 residues. Germline lookup yields CDR1 SGDLS and CDR2 YYNGEE. The CDR3 sequence is CASSVGSRGTEAFF. The CDR3 coding sequence is TGTGCCAGCAGCGTAGGGTCCCGGGGCACTGAAGCTTTCTTT. Full variable domain (remainder filled in from reference TRBV9 and TRBJ1-1): DSGVTQTPKHLITATGQRVTLRCSPRSGDLSVYWYQQSLDQGLQFLIQYYNGEERAKGNILERFSAQQFPDLHSELNLSSLELGDSALYFCASSVGSRGTEAFFGQGTRLTVV.

Only a few counts were recorded for this clone. The gene calls are TRBV19 and TRBJ1-1, with 7 nucleotides matching TRBD1. Looked up from germline, CDR1 is LNHDA and CDR2 is SQIVND (reference sequence). The CDR3 is 13 amino acids. The junction had 4 bases not matched to a gene; V was cut back by 4 bases and J by 5 bases. The CDR3 coding sequence is TGTGCCAGTAGTAAACAGGGGAGGACTGAAGCTTTCTTT. Translation: CASSKQGRTEAFF.